The 19 T cell receptor beta chains in this list originate from one sample, sequenced in a study of blood T cells in healthy people across ages. Using a J-beta primer mix together with a sample-barcoded 5' primer, a second PCR was run for 7 to 11 cycles. TCRdb analysed the 5' RACE reads with MiXCR anew, one entry per CDR3 protein. Of 1.5 million to 2 million distinct CDR3 sequences detected, roughly 30% appear once; the ten largest clones hold roughly 8%. The material sequenced was blood. All receptors come from a woman aged 25 to 39 in good health.

V is TRBV7-9 and J is TRBJ2-4; no firm D call. The ends were cut back, 1 base at V and 6 bases at J, with 13 bases in the middle. Germline V gene lookup returns CDR1 SEHNR and CDR2 FQNEAQ (reference sequence). The CDR3 totals 15 residues. The CDR3 reads CASSLDSVQLNIQYF. CDR3 nucleotide sequence: TGTGCCAGCAGCTTAGACTCCGTGCAGTTAAACATTCAGTACTTC.

This chain uses TRBV20-1 with TRBJ2-7, with 11 bases that match TRBD1. J lost 4 bases, V lost 0 bases, and 2 bases had no gene match. This CDR3 has 14 amino acids. The germline gives CDR1 DFQATT, CDR2 SNEGSKA (reference sequence). CDR3 DNA sequence: TGCAGTGCTAGAGACGGACAGGGGGCGTACGAGCAGTACTTC. Protein product: CSARDGQGAYEQYF.

In this sample, this clonotype turned up once. Since a much larger clone is just one base distant, this may be a read error. CDR3 sequence (DNA): TGTGTCAGCAGACCAACTAGCGGGGGGGTGTACTTC. This translates into CVSRPTSGGVYF. The chain couples TRBV11-2 to TRBJ2-5; TRBD2 matches 13 bases. The CDR3 consists of 12 residues. Germline-derived CDR1 and CDR2 are SGHAT and FQNNGV.

This chain joins TRBV6-6 and TRBJ1-6; a possible D gene is TRBD1 (6 bases). The CDR3 totals 14 residues. Looked up from germline, CDR1 is MNHNY and CDR2 is SVGAGI (reference sequence). The V end lost 8 bases, the J end lost 9 bases, and 17 bases lay between the germline ends. CDR3 region: CASSREGGPSPLHF. Here the CDR3 DNA reads TGTGCCAGCTCGAGGGAGGGGGGCCCTTCACCCCTCCACTTT.

This chain joins TRBV5-1 and TRBJ2-2; D not certain. The V gene lost 0 bases and the J gene lost 8 bases, with 11 bases spanning the gap. Germline CDR1 and CDR2: SGHRS and YFSETQ. There are 14 residues in the CDR3. Here the CDR3 DNA reads TGCGCCAGCAGCTTGGGGACGGTGACGGGGGAGCTGTTTTTT. Amino acids: CASSLGTVTGELFF.

This clonotype was detected many times. V is TRBV7-3 and J is TRBJ2-7; 11 nucleotides line up with TRBD1. Germline V CDR1 and CDR2: SGHTA, FQGTGA. With 3 bases clipped from V and 3 bases from J, the junction kept 4 bases outside the gene matches. The CDR3 loop spans 15 amino acids. CDR3: CASSFSGTGGYEQYF. For the CDR3, the DNA is TGTGCCAGCAGCTTCTCCGGGACAGGGGGCTACGAGCAGTACTTC.

The V gene is TRBV4-2, the J gene TRBJ2-1; 13 nucleotides line up with TRBD2. Germline CDR1 is LGHNA and CDR2 is YNFKEQ. The CDR3 has 16 amino acids. Trimming at V came to 3 bases and at J to 5 bases, leaving 4 bases not matched to a gene. This chain's CDR3 is CASSHRGLAGNNEQFF. DNA of the CDR3: TGTGCCAGCAGCCATAGGGGACTAGCGGGGAACAATGAGCAGTTCTTC.

This clonotype turned up a few times. V is TRBV24-1 and J is TRBJ2-1; 8 nucleotides line up with TRBD1. Looked up from germline, CDR1 is KGHDR and CDR2 is SFDVKD. J gave up 10 bases and V 3 bases, and 7 bases lay outside the gene matches. The CDR3 covers 14 residues. CDR3 nucleotide sequence: TGTGCCACCAGTGATCCTACAGGGGGTTGGGAGCAGTTCTTC. It is translated as CATSDPTGGWEQFF.

This clonotype was seen a few times. The chain has TRBV5-1 and TRBJ1-2; D is unclear. Trimming stripped 3 bases from V and 2 bases from J, with 11 bases between. CDR3 length equals 14 residues. CDR1 and CDR2 (germline): SGHRS, YFSETQ. CDR3 region: CASSSSSPNYGYTF. For the CDR3, the DNA is TGCGCCAGCAGCTCGTCCAGTCCGAACTATGGCTACACCTTC.

V and J are TRBV4-2 and TRBJ1-4; TRBD1 might be the D (6 bases). V was cut by 4 bases and J by 7 bases, with 13 bases left in between. This CDR3 spans 14 amino acids. Germline values: CDR1 LGHNA, CDR2 YNFKEQ. The CDR3 nucleotides read TGTGCCAGCAGCCCCCGGACAGATATTGAAAAACTGTTTTTT. Amino acid sequence: CASSPRTDIEKLFF.

This rearrangement joins TRBV7-9 to TRBJ2-7; no firm D call. Trimming left V 2 bases short and J 5 bases short, with 16 bases between. CDR3 length equals 15 residues. Looked up from germline, CDR1 is SEHNR and CDR2 is FQNEAQ (reference sequence). CDR3 amino acids: CASSLTRAGPHEQYF. In DNA, the CDR3 is TGTGCCAGCAGCTTAACAAGGGCAGGTCCGCACGAGCAGTACTTC.

This clonotype showed up many times. J is TRBJ2-7 and V is TRBV7-9; 9 bases fit TRBD1. The CDR3 is 14 amino acids. Germline CDR1 reads SEHNR; CDR2 reads FQNEAQ (reference sequence). V lost 5 bases to trimming and J lost 4 bases; unmatched junction nucleotides: 6. CDR3 residues: CASSIPGTGYEQYF. The CDR3 DNA sequence: TGTGCCAGCAGCATTCCCGGGACAGGGTACGAGCAGTACTTC.

The CDR3 bases are TGTGCCAGCAGGTATAGGGGAGTGACAGATACGCAGTATTTT. As protein: CASRYRGVTDTQYF. The rearrangement uses TRBV6-1 and TRBJ2-3, with D tentatively TRBD1 or TRBD2 (5 bases each). The CDR3 is 14 amino acids. Germline V CDR1 and CDR2: MNHNS, SASEGT. Trimming removed 6 bases from V and 3 bases from J, with 13 bases in between.

There are a few counts of this clonotype. The gene calls are TRBV5-1 and TRBJ2-3; D is possibly TRBD2 (6 bases). V was cut by 3 bases and J by 2 bases, with 16 bases left in between. CDR3 length equals 16 residues. CDR1 is SGHRS and CDR2 is YFSETQ in the germline V gene. CDR3 region: CASSSYAGRDTDTQYF. Here the CDR3 DNA reads TGCGCCAGCAGCTCATATGCGGGGAGAGACACAGATACGCAGTATTTT.

This clonotype was counted only a few times. The rearrangement joins TRBV7-2 to TRBJ1-4; 8 bases align to TRBD1. The CDR3 runs to 15 residues. Germline V gene data show CDR1 as SGHTA and CDR2 as FQGNSA. With 3 bases clipped from V and 2 bases from J, the junction kept 2 bases outside the gene matches. In DNA, the CDR3 is TGTGCCAGCAGCTTCCGGACAGGGACTAATGAAAAACTGTTTTTT. Amino acids: CASSFRTGTNEKLFF.

In the case of this clonotype: One junction end disagrees with the germline gene, perhaps due to a read error. The J gene is TRBJ2-3, the V gene TRBV5-1; perhaps TRBD1 as D (5 bases). The CDR3 runs 14 residues. Germline CDR1 reads SGHRS; CDR2 reads YFSETQ. The CDR3 spells CASRLDGHLDTRYF. Written as DNA, the CDR3 is TGCGCCAGCAGATTGGACGGACACTTAGATACGCGGTATTTT.

About this clonotype itself: At one boundary the junction diverges from the germline segment, which might be a read error. The chain is built from TRBV5-6 and TRBJ2-1, with D perhaps matching TRBD2 (5 bases). CDR3 length equals 13 residues. Per germline, CDR1 SGHDT and CDR2 YYEEEE. The CDR3 nucleotides read TGTGCCTGCAGCTTGGGATGGGCGGGTGAGCAGTTCTTC. This encodes CACSLGWAGEQFF.

The sample holds many counts of this clonotype. This rearrangement joins TRBV7-2 to TRBJ2-3; perhaps D is TRBD1 or TRBD2 (5 bases each). The CDR3 runs 14 residues. Per germline, CDR1 SGHTA and CDR2 FQGNSA. V dropped 5 bases and J dropped 9 bases, with 18 bases sitting between them. The CDR3 DNA sequence: TGTGCCAGCAGCCTCCGGGACCCGCTGGGAACGCAGTATTTT. Translating it yields CASSLRDPLGTQYF.

This clonotype has more than one count but fewer than ten. The chain employs TRBV19 and TRBJ2-3; 11 bases agree with TRBD2. The ends lost 1 base at V and 4 bases at J; junction bases unmatched: 1. The CDR3 runs 15 residues. From germline, CDR1 is LNHDA and CDR2 SQIVND (reference sequence). The CDR3 loop is CASSIGLAGPDTQYF. The CDR3 bases are TGTGCCAGTAGTATAGGACTAGCGGGACCAGATACGCAGTATTTT.